A single sample gave rise to the 20 T cell receptor beta chains below, sequenced in a study of T cell repertoires in cytomegalovirus infection. TCRdb reprocessed the reads with MiXCR, giving one entry per CDR3 protein. The data show about 250,000 distinct CDR3 sequences, 6% to 8% seen once. Sequencing was done on a sample of PBMCs. Receptors were obtained from a human donor in good health (CMV status not recorded). Some clones in this sample may be carry-over from other donors' samples.

This rearrangement joins TRBV29-1 to TRBJ1-2, with D perhaps TRBD1 (5 bases). V was shortened by 6 bases and J by 5 bases, with 16 bases between the two germline ends. Germline CDR1 reads SQVTM; CDR2 reads ANQGSEA. The CDR3 extends over 13 amino acids. Written as DNA, the CDR3 is TGCAGCGTCACTGACCCGGGGGGGTATGGCTACACCTTC. It is translated as CSVTDPGGYGYTF.

The table lists this clonotype with many counts. V gene TRBV29-1 combines with J gene TRBJ1-1, with D uncertain. V dropped 0 bases and J dropped 7 bases, with 12 bases sitting between them. The CDR3 is 13 residues long. Looked up from germline, CDR1 is SQVTM and CDR2 is ANQGSEA. The CDR3 sequence: CSVEDDSGDEAFF. CDR3 nucleotides: TGCAGCGTTGAAGATGACTCCGGGGATGAAGCTTTCTTT.

In DNA form, the CDR3 reads TGTGCCTGGAACCAGGGCAATCAGCCCCAGCATTTT. This sequence encodes CAWNQGNQPQHF. The chain employs TRBV30 and TRBJ1-5; the D is unclear. Between the trimmed V and J ends, which lost 4 bases and 2 bases, there was a span of 6 bases. CDR3 length: 12 residues. Germline CDR1 reads GTSNPN; CDR2 reads SVGIG (reference sequence).

The sample holds many counts of this clonotype. The CDR3 sequence: CASSSTGTGLAKNIQYF. The CDR3 nucleotides read TGTGCCAGCAGCTCCACCGGGACAGGGTTAGCCAAAAACATTCAGTACTTC. The chain links TRBV5-4 to TRBJ2-4, with 9 nucleotides matching TRBD1. The CDR3 is 17 amino acids. Per the germline V gene, CDR1 is SGHNT and CDR2 is YYREEE (reference sequence). J was trimmed by 0 bases and V by 3 bases; bases with no gene match: 7.

In its sample, this clonotype was seen many times. This chain links TRBV7-2 with TRBJ2-5; the D gene is possibly TRBD2 (7 bases). Germline CDR1 is SGHTA and CDR2 is FQGNSA. Deletions cut 5 bases from V and 7 bases from J, with 23 bases between. CDR3 length: 16 amino acids. This CDR3 is CASSPRRTGGRGTQYF. The CDR3 DNA reads TGTGCCAGCAGCCCCAGGAGGACGGGGGGCCGGGGGACCCAGTACTTC. The full variable domain, with the rest looked up from reference TRBV7-2 and TRBJ2-5, is GAGVSQSPSNKVTEKGKDVELRCDPISGHTALYWYRQSLGQGLEFLIYFQGNSAPDKSGLPSDRFSAERTGGSVSTLTIQRTQQEDSAVYLCASSPRRTGGRGTQYFGPGTRLLVL.

V is TRBV29-1 and J is TRBJ1-6, with a tentative D call TRBD1 (5 bases). The CDR3 runs to 14 residues. Trimming cost V 5 bases and J 9 bases, with 17 bases left between them. The germline V gene encodes CDR1 SQVTM and CDR2 ANQGSEA. CDR3 residues: CSVSQGVESSPLHF. The DNA of the CDR3 is TGCAGCGTTTCACAAGGGGTAGAAAGTTCACCCCTCCACTTT.

This clonotype was picked up many times. The chain recombines TRBV6-2 or TRBV6-3 with TRBJ2-3; 13 nucleotides match TRBD2. The CDR3 runs 15 residues. CDR1 MNHEY and CDR2 SVGEGT come from the germline V gene. V lost 4 bases, J lost 5 bases, and 3 bases stayed unmatched. CDR3 sequence: CASSSRLAGGDTQYF. CDR3 nucleotide sequence: TGTGCCAGCAGTTCTCGACTAGCGGGGGGAGATACGCAGTATTTT.

In this sample, this clonotype turned up many times. The genes are TRBV19 and TRBJ2-4; no clear D gene. The germline V gene has CDR1 LNHDA and CDR2 SQIVND (reference sequence). The CDR3 covers 17 residues. Trimming left V 6 bases short and J 4 bases short, with 22 bases between. The CDR3 sequence is CASSLPTGSYGKNIQYF. CDR3 DNA sequence: TGTGCCAGTAGCCTACCCACGGGCTCCTATGGGAAAAACATTCAGTACTTC.

At least ten counts were recorded for this clonotype. The V call is TRBV12-3 or TRBV12-4, the J call TRBJ1-5; D remains unclear. This CDR3 comprises 15 residues. Trimming took off 0 bases at V and 2 bases at J, with 8 bases between the two ends. The CDR3 coding sequence is TGTGCCAGCAGTTTAGCTGGGTATGGCAATCAGCCCCAGCATTTT. Its translation is CASSLAGYGNQPQHF.

This clonotype was observed at least ten times. The CDR3 here is CASSSSGASYEQYF. The CDR3 nucleotides read TGTGCCAGCAGCTCTAGCGGGGCGTCCTACGAGCAGTACTTC. V is TRBV7-2 and J is TRBJ2-7; TRBD2 matches 9 bases. CDR1 is SGHTA, CDR2 FQGNSA, per germline. The V gene end was trimmed by 4 bases and the J gene end by 1 base; junction bases not matched to a gene: 2. The CDR3 sequence is 14 residues long.

There are many counts of this clonotype. The rearrangement links TRBV29-1 to TRBJ1-4; 7 bases match TRBD1. Germline trimming cut 5 bases from V and 6 bases from J; bases unmatched to any gene: 3. Germline V gene sequence: CDR1 SQVTM, CDR2 ANQGSEA. This CDR3 is built from 12 residues. The CDR3 region has the DNA TGCAGCGTTTCAGGGGGAGATGAAAAACTGTTTTTT. Amino acids: CSVSGGDEKLFF.

This clonotype appeared many times. J is TRBJ1-3 and V is TRBV18; no clear D. V was trimmed by 6 bases and J by 8 bases, leaving 11 bases between them. Looked up from germline, CDR1 is KGHSH and CDR2 is LQKENI. The CDR3 length is 12 residues. CDR3 DNA: TGTGCCAGCTCTCTCGCCGTGGACACCATATATTTT. This codes for CASSLAVDTIYF.

This clonotype was detected a few times. This sequence joins TRBV6-2 or TRBV6-3 and TRBJ2-1, with no clear D. The CDR3 is made up of 15 amino acids. Trimming pared 6 bases from V and 0 bases from J, leaving 12 bases between. Per germline, CDR1 MNHEY and CDR2 SVGEGT. For the CDR3, the DNA is TGTGCCAGCAGGACTTCCGTTTACTCCTACAATGAGCAGTTCTTC. Translation gives CASRTSVYSYNEQFF.

The chain recombines TRBV6-6 with TRBJ2-2; 8 bases align to TRBD2. The CDR3 runs 16 residues. Germline loops: CDR1 MNHNY, CDR2 SVGAGI (reference sequence). V shed 0 bases and J 2 bases; nucleotides not matched to a gene: 2. CDR3 region: CASSYSRGANTGELFF. CDR3 DNA: TGTGCCAGCAGTTACTCGCGGGGGGCCAACACCGGGGAGCTGTTTTTT.

This clonotype was seen at least ten times. The chain is built from TRBV13 and TRBJ2-7; D gene uncertain. Trimming took 1 base from V and 3 from J, leaving 7 bases between them. Germline V CDR1 and CDR2: PRHDT, FYEKMQ (reference sequence). This CDR3 has 13 amino acids. CDR3 residues: CASSLAADYEQYF. CDR3 bases: TGTGCCAGCAGCTTAGCTGCAGACTACGAGCAGTACTTC. The whole variable domain, filled in from reference TRBV13 and TRBJ2-7, reads AAGVIQSPRHLIKEKRETATLKCYPIPRHDTVYWYQQGPGQDPQFLISFYEKMQSDKGSIPDRFSAQQFSDYHSELNMSSLELGDSALYFCASSLAADYEQYFGPGTRLTVT.

This clonotype was detected many times. The chain joins TRBV20-1 to TRBJ2-7; 7 bases agree with TRBD2. Germline assignment: CDR1 DFQATT and CDR2 SNEGSKA (reference sequence). The ends lost 0 bases at V and 7 bases at J; junction bases unmatched: 6. The CDR3 contains 13 residues. As DNA, the CDR3 is TGCAGTGCTAGAGATCCCAGCGGGGTTGAGCAGTACTTC. This sequence encodes CSARDPSGVEQYF.

This clonotype was seen ten or more times. The chain carries TRBV30 and TRBJ1-1; the D gene is possibly TRBD1 (6 bases). The CDR3 runs 15 residues. V gave up 0 bases and J gave up 2 bases, with 13 bases separating them. The germline V gene encodes CDR1 GTSNPN and CDR2 SVGIG (reference sequence). The CDR3 bases are TGTGCCTGGAGTGTAGTGCGCAGGGGTAACACTGAAGCTTTCTTT. Encoded protein: CAWSVVRRGNTEAFF.

This clonotype came up a few times. The genes are TRBV30 and TRBJ1-1; TRBD1 matches at 9 bases. Germline assignment: CDR1 GTSNPN and CDR2 SVGIG (reference sequence). This CDR3 is built from 14 residues. The V gene end was trimmed by 3 bases and the J gene end by 4 bases; junction bases not matched to a gene: 6. DNA for the CDR3: TGTGCCTGGAGCTTACAGGGGGCGAGCACTGAAGCTTTCTTT. Its translation: CAWSLQGASTEAFF.

This clonotype was seen many times. The chain uses TRBV7-2 and TRBJ1-5; a possible D gene is TRBD1 (6 bases). Germline loops: CDR1 SGHTA, CDR2 FQGNSA. Trimming shortened V by 10 bases and J by 6 bases, and 25 bases separated the two germline ends. The CDR3 contains 16 residues. The CDR3 nucleotides are TGTGCCACCAACTCGGGGGGCAGACTTTTAAGTCAGCCCCAGCATTTT. Encoded protein: CATNSGGRLLSQPQHF.

The chain uses TRBV2 and TRBJ2-7, with D possibly TRBD1 on 5 matching bases. The length of the CDR3 is 11 residues. Germline V lookup: CDR1 SNHLY, CDR2 FYNNEI. Trimming took 10 bases from V and 7 from J, leaving 14 bases between them. The CDR3 DNA follows: TGTGCCATCTTGACCCAGGGTGAGCAGTACTTC. Residues: CAILTQGEQYF.